This entry lists 13 T cell receptor beta chains sequenced from one sample in a study of CD8 T cells in Susac syndrome (dated by TCRdb to the late 2010s). Libraries came from the immunoSEQ multiplex PCR assay. RNA was extracted with the RNeasy kit and roughly 0.45 to 1 ug was reverse transcribed using random hexamers. TCRdb cleaned the public reads at Q25 with fastp, built clones with MiXCR and kept in-frame beta chains. For every CDR3 protein sequence, its rows merge into one entry that carries the most common genes and DNA. This sample gives fewer than 150,000 distinct CDR3 sequences in total; approximately 95% of them show up just once. The ten biggest clones cover about 0.25% of the sample. The source material was CD8+ T cells from PBMCs. The receptor source for this set is a human donor in good health.

V is TRBV4-3 and J is TRBJ2-7; TRBD2 matches 7 bases. CDR1 is LGHNA, CDR2 YSLEER, per germline. The CDR3 extends over 16 amino acids. V shed 0 bases, J shed 3 bases, and the junction held 8 bases outside the gene matches. CDR3 DNA: TGCGCCAGCAGCCAAGAGACGGGAGGCACACTCTACGAGCAGTACTTC. This encodes CASSQETGGTLYEQYF.

This chain joins TRBV9 and TRBJ2-7, with 8 bases lining up with TRBD1. The V gene end was trimmed by 3 bases and the J gene end by 5 bases; junction bases not matched to a gene: 7. Germline V lookup: CDR1 SGDLS, CDR2 YYNGEE. The CDR3 contains 14 residues. The CDR3 here is CASSALGQGDEQYF. The CDR3 DNA follows: TGTGCCAGCAGCGCTCTTGGACAGGGCGACGAGCAGTACTTC.

The J gene is TRBJ2-2, the V gene TRBV29-1; TRBD1 matches at 11 bases. CDR1 and CDR2 from the germline V gene are SQVTM and ANQGSEA. This CDR3 region has 16 residues. Germline trimming cut 7 bases from V and 8 bases from J; bases unmatched to any gene: 15. The CDR3, as DNA: TGCAGCGCCCGCAAGCGGGGGACAGGGGGATTTGGGGAGCTGTTTTTT. Amino acids: CSARKRGTGGFGELFF.

The rearrangement uses TRBV3-1 and TRBJ1-5; TRBD1 agrees at 11 bases. The junction had 6 bases not matched to a gene; V was cut back by 0 bases and J by 5 bases. The CDR3 loop spans 17 amino acids. The germline gives CDR1 LGHDT, CDR2 YNNKEL (reference sequence). This CDR3 reads CASSQEGGQGDHQPQHF. The CDR3 DNA reads as TGTGCCAGCAGCCAAGAGGGGGGACAGGGGGATCATCAGCCCCAGCATTTT. Together with reference TRBV3-1 and TRBJ1-5, the CDR3 gives the full variable domain: DTAVSQTPKYLVTQMGNDKSIKCEQNLGHDTMYWYKQDSKKFLKIMFSYNNKELIINETVPNRFSPKSPDKAHLNLHINSLELGDSAVYFCASSQEGGQGDHQPQHFGDGTRLSIL.

The rearrangement uses TRBV7-9 and TRBJ1-1; D gene unclear. Germline V gene lookup returns CDR1 SEHNR and CDR2 FQNEAQ (reference sequence). The CDR3 has 13 amino acids. V lost 2 bases and J 0 bases, leaving 4 bases between the germline ends. The CDR3 loop is CASSLTLNTEAFF. DNA of the CDR3: TGTGCCAGCAGCTTAACGTTGAACACTGAAGCTTTCTTT.

The chain combines TRBV20-1 with TRBJ1-2; D is unclear. The length of the CDR3 is 10 residues. V dropped 5 bases and J dropped 7 bases, with 8 bases sitting between them. Germline lookup yields CDR1 DFQATT and CDR2 SNEGSKA (reference sequence). DNA for the CDR3: TGCAGTGCTCCCGGACCTGGCTACACCTTC. Its translation: CSAPGPGYTF.

The V gene is TRBV19, the J gene TRBJ1-1; D is perhaps TRBD1 (5 bases). This CDR3 is 15 amino acids long. Germline V gene lookup returns CDR1 LNHDA and CDR2 SQIVND (reference sequence). V lost 3 bases, J lost 4 bases, and 15 bases lay in between. CDR3 residues: CASSILTELVTEAFF. In DNA form, the CDR3 reads TGTGCCAGTAGTATCCTGACAGAGCTGGTCACTGAAGCTTTCTTT.

The V gene is TRBV3-1, the J gene TRBJ2-7; D uncertain. CDR3 length: 12 residues. Germline loops: CDR1 LGHDT, CDR2 YNNKEL (reference sequence). With 4 bases removed from V and 6 bases from J, the gap between germline ends came to 10 bases. CDR3: CASSPNLGEQYF. CDR3 DNA sequence: TGTGCCAGCAGCCCGAACTTAGGCGAGCAGTACTTC.

The chain has TRBV7-9 and TRBJ2-5; 10 bases are shared with TRBD2. CDR3 length: 15 residues. Germline assignment: CDR1 SEHNR and CDR2 FQNEAQ (reference sequence). The junction had 6 bases not matched to a gene; V was cut back by 4 bases and J by 4 bases. In nucleotides, the CDR3 is TGTGCCAGCAGCTCTTCTAGCGGGAGACGAGAGACCCAGTACTTC. Residues: CASSSSSGRRETQYF.

This clonotype occurred once. V and J are TRBV20-1 and TRBJ2-2; D remains ambiguous. The V and J ends lost 6 bases and 7 bases respectively, with 18 bases between them. This CDR3 contains 14 residues. From germline, CDR1 is DFQATT and CDR2 SNEGSKA (reference sequence). The CDR3 coding sequence is TGCAGTGCCGTATCCCTGGACCCCCTCGGGGAGCTGTTTTTT. It encodes CSAVSLDPLGELFF.

The rearrangement uses TRBV5-6 and TRBJ2-4; possibly TRBD2 for D (7 bases). The CDR3 spans 14 residues. The V end lost 4 bases, the J end lost 6 bases, and 14 bases lay between the germline ends. Per the germline V gene, CDR1 is SGHDT and CDR2 is YYEEEE. CDR3 nucleotides: TGTGCCAGCAGCAAAGGGGGAGGGCTAAACATTCAGTACTTC. It codes for CASSKGGGLNIQYF.

This chain connects TRBV9 to TRBJ1-2, with 7 nucleotides matching TRBD1. The CDR3 has 13 residues. Germline-derived CDR1 and CDR2 are SGDLS and YYNGEE. Losses at the gene ends were 0 bases for V and 6 bases for J; bases not matched to a gene: 2. The CDR3 spells CASSVGGGNGYTF. CDR3 coding DNA: TGTGCCAGCAGCGTAGGAGGGGGCAATGGCTACACCTTC.

The genes are TRBV27 and TRBJ2-1; no clear D gene. Trimming removed 3 bases at V and 5 bases at J, with 11 bases between. Germline assignment: CDR1 MNHEY and CDR2 SMNVEV (reference sequence). This CDR3 is built from 14 residues. CDR3 loop: CASSFFSADNEQFF. CDR3 sequence (DNA): TGTGCCAGCAGTTTCTTCTCGGCAGACAATGAGCAGTTCTTC.